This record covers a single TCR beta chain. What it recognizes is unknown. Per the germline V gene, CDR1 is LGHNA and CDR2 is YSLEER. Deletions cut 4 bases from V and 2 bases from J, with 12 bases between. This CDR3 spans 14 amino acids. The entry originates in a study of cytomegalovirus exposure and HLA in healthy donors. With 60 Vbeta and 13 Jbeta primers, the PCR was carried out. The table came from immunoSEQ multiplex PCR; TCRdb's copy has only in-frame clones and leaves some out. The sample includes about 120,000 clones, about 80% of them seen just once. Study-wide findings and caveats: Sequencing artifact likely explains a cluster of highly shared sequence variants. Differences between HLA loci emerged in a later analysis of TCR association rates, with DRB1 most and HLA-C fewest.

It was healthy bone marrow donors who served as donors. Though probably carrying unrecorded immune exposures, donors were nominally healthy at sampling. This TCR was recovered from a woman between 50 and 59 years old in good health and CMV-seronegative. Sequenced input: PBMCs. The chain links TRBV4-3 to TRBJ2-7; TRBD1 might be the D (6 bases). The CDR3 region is CASSPAGVTYEQYF. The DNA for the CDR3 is TGCGCCAGCAGCCCGGCAGGGGTTACCTACGAGCAGTACTTC.